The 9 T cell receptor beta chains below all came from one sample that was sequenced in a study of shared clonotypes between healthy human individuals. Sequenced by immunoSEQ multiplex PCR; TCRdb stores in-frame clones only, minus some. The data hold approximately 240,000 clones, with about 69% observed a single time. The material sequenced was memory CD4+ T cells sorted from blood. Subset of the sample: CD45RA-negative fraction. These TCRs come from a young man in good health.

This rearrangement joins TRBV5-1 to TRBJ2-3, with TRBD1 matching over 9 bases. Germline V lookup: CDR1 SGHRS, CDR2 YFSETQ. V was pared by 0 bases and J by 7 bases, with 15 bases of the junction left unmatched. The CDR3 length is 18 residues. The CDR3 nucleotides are TGCGCCAGCAGCTTGGCAGCAGTGGCGGGACAGGGTGGTAATACGCAGTATTTT. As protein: CASSLAAVAGQGGNTQYF.

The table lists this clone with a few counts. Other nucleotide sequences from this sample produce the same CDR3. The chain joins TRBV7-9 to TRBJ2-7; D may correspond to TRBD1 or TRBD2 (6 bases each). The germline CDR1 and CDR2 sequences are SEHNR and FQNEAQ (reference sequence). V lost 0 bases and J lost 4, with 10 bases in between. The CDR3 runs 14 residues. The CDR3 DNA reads TGTGCCAGCAGCTTAGCGGGGGGCAGGTACGAGCAGTACTTC. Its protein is CASSLAGGRYEQYF.

The CDR3, as DNA: TGTGCCAGCTCCGCTACACAGAGCTCCTACGAGCAGTACTTC. Its protein product is CASSATQSSYEQYF. The rearrangement uses TRBV6-5 and TRBJ2-7; D gene ambiguous. V lost 8 bases, J lost 0 bases, and 14 bases lay in between. This CDR3 contains 14 residues. Germline-derived CDR1 and CDR2 are MNHEY and SVGAGI.

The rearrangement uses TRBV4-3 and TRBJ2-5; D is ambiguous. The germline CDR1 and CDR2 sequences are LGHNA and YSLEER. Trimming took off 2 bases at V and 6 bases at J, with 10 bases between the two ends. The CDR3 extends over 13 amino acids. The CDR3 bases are TGCGCCAGCAGCCAAAGTACTATGAAGACCCAGTACTTC. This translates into CASSQSTMKTQYF.

In DNA form, the CDR3 reads TGTGCCAGCATAGCCCCTGGGGGAGATCTTGGCGAGCAGTACTTC. Translation: CASIAPGGDLGEQYF. This chain links TRBV28 with TRBJ2-7; D is possibly TRBD1 or TRBD2 (5 bases each). Trimming took 7 bases from V and 6 from J, leaving 22 bases between them. CDR1 and CDR2 (germline): MDHEN, SYDVKM. The CDR3 spans 15 residues.

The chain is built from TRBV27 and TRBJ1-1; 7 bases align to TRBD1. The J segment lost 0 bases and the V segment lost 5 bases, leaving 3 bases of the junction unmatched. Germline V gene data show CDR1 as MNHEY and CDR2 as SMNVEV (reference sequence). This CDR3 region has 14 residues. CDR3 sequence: CASSNTGVNTEAFF. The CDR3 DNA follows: TGTGCCAGCAGTAATACAGGGGTGAACACTGAAGCTTTCTTT.

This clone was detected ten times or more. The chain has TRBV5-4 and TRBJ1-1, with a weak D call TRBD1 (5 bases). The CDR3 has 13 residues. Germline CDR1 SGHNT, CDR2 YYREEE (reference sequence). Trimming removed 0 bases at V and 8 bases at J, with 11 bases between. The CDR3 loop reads CASSLGGTGEAFF. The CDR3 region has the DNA TGTGCCAGCAGCTTGGGGGGAACAGGAGAAGCTTTCTTT.

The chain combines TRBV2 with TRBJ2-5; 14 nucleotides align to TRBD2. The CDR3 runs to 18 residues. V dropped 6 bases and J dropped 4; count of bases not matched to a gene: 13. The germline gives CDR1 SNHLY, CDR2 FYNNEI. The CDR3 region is CASRIGTSGSKGTETQYF. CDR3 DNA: TGTGCCAGCAGGATCGGGACTAGCGGGAGTAAGGGGACAGAGACCCAGTACTTC.

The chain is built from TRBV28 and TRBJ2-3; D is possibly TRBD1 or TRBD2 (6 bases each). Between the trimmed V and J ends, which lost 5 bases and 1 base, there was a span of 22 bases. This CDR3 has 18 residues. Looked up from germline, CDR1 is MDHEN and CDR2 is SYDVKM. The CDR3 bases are TGTGCCAGCAGTACTCGCATGGGGTCAGGGGAGGGCACAGATACGCAGTATTTT. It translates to CASSTRMGSGEGTDTQYF. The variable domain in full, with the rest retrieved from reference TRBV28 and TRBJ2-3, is DVKVTQSSRYLVKRTGEKVFLECVQDMDHENMFWYRQDPGLGLRLIYFSYDVKMKEKGDIPEGYSVSREKKERFSLILESASTNQTSMYLCASSTRMGSGEGTDTQYFGPGTRLTVL.